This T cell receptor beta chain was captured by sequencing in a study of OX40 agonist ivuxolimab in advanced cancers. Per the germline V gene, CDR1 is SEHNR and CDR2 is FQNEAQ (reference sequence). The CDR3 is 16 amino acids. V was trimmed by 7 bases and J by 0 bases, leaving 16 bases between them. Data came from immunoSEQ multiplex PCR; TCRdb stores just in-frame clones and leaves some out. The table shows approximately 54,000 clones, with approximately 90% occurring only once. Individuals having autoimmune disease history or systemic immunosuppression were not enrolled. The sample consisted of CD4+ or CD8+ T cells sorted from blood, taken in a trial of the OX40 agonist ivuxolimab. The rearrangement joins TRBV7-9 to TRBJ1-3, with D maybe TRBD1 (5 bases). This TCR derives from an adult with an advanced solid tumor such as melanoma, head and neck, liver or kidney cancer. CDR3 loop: CASNPSGAHSGNTIYF. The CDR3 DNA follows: TGTGCCAGCAACCCAAGCGGGGCACACTCTGGAAACACCATATATTTT.